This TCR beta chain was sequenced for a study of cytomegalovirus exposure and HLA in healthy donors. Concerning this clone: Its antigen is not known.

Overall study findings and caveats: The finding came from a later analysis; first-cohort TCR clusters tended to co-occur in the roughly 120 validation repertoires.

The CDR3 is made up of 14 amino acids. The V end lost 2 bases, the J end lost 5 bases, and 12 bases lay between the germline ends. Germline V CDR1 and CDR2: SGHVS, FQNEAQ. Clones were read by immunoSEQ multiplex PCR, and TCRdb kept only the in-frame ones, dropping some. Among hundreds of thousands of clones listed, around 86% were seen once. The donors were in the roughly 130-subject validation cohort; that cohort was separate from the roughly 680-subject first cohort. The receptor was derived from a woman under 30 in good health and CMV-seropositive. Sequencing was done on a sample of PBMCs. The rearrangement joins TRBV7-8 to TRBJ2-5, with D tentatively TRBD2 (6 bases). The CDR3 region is CASSLKAAGETQYF. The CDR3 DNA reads TGTGCCAGCAGCTTAAAGGCGGCGGGGGAGACCCAGTACTTC. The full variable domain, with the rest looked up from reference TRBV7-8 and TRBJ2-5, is GAGVSQSPRYKVAKRGQDVALRCDPISGHVSLFWYQQALGQGPEFLTYFQNEAQLDKSGLPSDRFFAERPEGSVSTLKIQRTQQEDSAVYLCASSLKAAGETQYFGPGTRLLVL.